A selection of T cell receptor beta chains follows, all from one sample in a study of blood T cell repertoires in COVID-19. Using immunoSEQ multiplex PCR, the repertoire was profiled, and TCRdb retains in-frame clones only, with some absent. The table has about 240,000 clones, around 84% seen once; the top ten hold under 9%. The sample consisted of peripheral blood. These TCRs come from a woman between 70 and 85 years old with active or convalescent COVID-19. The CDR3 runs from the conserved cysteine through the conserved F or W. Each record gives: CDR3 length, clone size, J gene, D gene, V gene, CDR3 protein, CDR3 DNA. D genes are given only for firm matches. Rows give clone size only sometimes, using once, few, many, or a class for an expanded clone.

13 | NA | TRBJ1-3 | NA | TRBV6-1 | CASSDVSGNTIYF | TGTGCCAGCAGTGACGTTTCTGGAAACACCATATATTTT
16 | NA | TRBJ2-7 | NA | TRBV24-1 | CATSDSNSDHLYEQYF | TGTGCCACCAGTGACTCAAACAGTGACCACCTTTACGAGCAGTACTTC
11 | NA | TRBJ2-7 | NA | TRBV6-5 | CASSSDNEQYF | TGTGCCAGCAGTTCTGACAACGAGCAGTACTTC
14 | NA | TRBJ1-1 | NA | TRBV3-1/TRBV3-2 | CASSQDPGTSEAFF | TGTGCCAGCAGCCAAGATCCGGGGACATCTGAAGCTTTCTTT
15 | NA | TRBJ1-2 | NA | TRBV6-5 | CASSYTTRTHYGYTF | TGTGCCAGCAGTTACACGACGAGGACTCACTATGGCTACACCTTC
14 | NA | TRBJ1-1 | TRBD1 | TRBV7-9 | CASSPGTGGTEAFF | TGTGCCAGCAGCCCCGGGACAGGGGGCACTGAAGCTTTCTTT
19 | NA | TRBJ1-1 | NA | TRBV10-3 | CAISESLFVRRGRGPEAFF | TGTGCCATCAGTGAGTCGTTGTTTGTTCGACGTGGCCGCGGCCCTGAAGCTTTCTTT
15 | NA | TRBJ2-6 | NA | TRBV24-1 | CATSFGGSGANVLTF | TGTGCCACCAGCTTCGGGGGCTCTGGGGCCAACGTCCTGACTTTC
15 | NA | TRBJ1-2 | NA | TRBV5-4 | CASSVPGRWYYGYTF | TGTGCCAGCAGCGTGCCAGGAAGGTGGTACTATGGCTACACCTTC
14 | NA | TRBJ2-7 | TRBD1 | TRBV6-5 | CASIEGTVGYEQYF | TGTGCCAGCATCGAAGGGACAGTGGGCTACGAGCAGTACTTC
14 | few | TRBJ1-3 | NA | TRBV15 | CATRTDSSGNTIYF | TGTGCCACCAGGACGGACAGCTCTGGAAACACCATATATTTT
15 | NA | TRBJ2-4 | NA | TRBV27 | CASSSGVPAKNIQYF | TGTGCCAGCAGCTCGGGGGTCCCAGCCAAAAACATTCAGTACTTC
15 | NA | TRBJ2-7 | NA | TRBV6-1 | CASSERGGGLYEQYF | TGTGCCAGCAGTGAGAGAGGGGGGGGTCTCTACGAGCAGTACTTC
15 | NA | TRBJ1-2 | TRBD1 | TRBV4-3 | CASSQIGQGLRGYTF | TGCGCCAGCAGCCAAATAGGACAGGGGCTGCGTGGCTACACCTTC
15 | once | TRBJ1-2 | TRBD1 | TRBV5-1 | CASSTGGTGNYGYTF | TGCGCCAGCAGCACCGGGGGGACAGGGAACTATGGCTACACCTTC
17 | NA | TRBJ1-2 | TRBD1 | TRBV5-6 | CASSPGTGALIRGGYTF | TGTGCCAGCAGTCCGGGGACAGGAGCCTTGATAAGGGGTGGCTACACCTTC
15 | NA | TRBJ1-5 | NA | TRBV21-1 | CASSKAPRANQPQHF | TGTGCCAGCAGCAAAGCCCCGAGGGCCAATCAGCCCCAGCATTTT
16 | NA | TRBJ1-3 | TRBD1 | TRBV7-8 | CASSIQGITSGNTIYF | TGTGCCAGCAGCATACAGGGGATTACTTCTGGAAACACCATATATTTT
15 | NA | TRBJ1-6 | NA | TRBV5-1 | CASSLNDNPNSPLHF | TGCGCCAGCAGCTTGAATGACAACCCCAATTCACCCCTCCACTTT
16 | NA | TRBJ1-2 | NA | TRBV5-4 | CASSLRALGGHYGYTF | TGTGCCAGCAGCTTGCGGGCTTTGGGGGGGCACTATGGCTACACCTTC
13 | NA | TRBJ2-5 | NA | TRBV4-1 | CASSQDPGETQYF | TGCGCCAGCAGCCAAGACCCAGGGGAGACCCAGTACTTC
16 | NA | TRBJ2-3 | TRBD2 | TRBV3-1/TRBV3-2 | CASSLNSGGFGDTQYF | TGTGCCAGCAGCCTTAACAGCGGGGGGTTTGGGGATACGCAGTATTTT
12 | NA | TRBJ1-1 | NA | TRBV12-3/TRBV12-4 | CASSLFSTEAFF | TGTGCCAGCAGTTTATTTAGTACTGAAGCTTTCTTT
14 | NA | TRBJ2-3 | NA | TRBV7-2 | CASSPRRGLDTQYF | TGTGCCAGCAGCCCAAGACGGGGGTTGGATACGCAGTATTTT
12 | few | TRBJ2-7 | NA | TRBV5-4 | CASSLDGYEQYF | TGTGCCAGCAGCTTGGACGGCTACGAGCAGTACTTC